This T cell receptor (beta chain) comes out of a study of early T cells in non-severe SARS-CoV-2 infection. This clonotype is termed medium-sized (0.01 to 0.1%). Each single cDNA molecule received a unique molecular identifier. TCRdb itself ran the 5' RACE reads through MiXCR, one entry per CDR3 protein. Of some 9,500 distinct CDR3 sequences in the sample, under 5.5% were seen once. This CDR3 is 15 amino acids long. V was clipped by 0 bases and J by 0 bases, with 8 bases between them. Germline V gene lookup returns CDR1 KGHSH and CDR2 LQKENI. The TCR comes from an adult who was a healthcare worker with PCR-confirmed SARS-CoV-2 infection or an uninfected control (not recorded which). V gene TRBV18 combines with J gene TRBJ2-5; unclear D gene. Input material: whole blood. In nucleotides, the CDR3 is TGTGCCAGCTCACCACCTTTCTGGTACCAAGAGACCCAGTACTTC. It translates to CASSPPFWYQETQYF.